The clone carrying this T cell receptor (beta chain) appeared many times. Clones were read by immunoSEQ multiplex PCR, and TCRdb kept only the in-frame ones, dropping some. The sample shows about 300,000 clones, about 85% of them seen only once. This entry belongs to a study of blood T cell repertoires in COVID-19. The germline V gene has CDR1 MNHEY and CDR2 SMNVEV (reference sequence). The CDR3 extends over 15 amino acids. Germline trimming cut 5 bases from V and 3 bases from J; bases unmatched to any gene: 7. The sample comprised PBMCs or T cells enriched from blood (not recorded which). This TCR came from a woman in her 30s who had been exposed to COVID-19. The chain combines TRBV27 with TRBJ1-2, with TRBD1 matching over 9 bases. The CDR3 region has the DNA TGTGCCAGCAGTCCCGGGACAGGGATTCACTATGGCTACACCTTC. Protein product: CASSPGTGIHYGYTF.